The clone carrying this TCR beta chain has a single count. Germline-derived CDR1 and CDR2 are LNHNV and YYDKDF (reference sequence). This CDR3 has 21 amino acids. The V segment lost 0 bases and the J segment 1 base; nucleotides outside the gene matches: 12. This specimen belongs to a study of blood T cell repertoires in COVID-19. Original methodology: Quantification of nucleated cells was approximated via reference gene primer amplification. TCRdb's table, derived via immunoSEQ multiplex PCR, lists solely in-frame clones and lacks some. That table is the source of V, J and clone size, and D and trimming were worked out from the DNA. The sample shows 80,000 to 100,000 clones, about 86% of them seen only once.

The chain links TRBV15 to TRBJ2-6; 10 bases match TRBD1. The source material was peripheral blood. This TCR derives from a woman of 80 years or more in a cohort sampled during active or convalescent COVID-19. The CDR3 sequence is CATSRERSGTGVSSGANVLTF. In DNA form, the CDR3 reads TGTGCCACCAGCAGAGAAAGATCGGGGACAGGGGTGTCTTCTGGGGCCAACGTCCTGACTTTC.